This T cell receptor (beta chain) is drawn from a study of blood T cells in healthy people across ages. Study-wide results and caveats: Naive T cell percentage showed a strong correlation with TCR beta diversity. The study could not conclusively compare naive and antigen-experienced cells, given its unsorted PBMCs.

Donors each provided 9.5 to 10 milliliters of peripheral blood. Through a sample-barcoded 5' primer and a J-beta primer mix, a second PCR was run for roughly 7 to 11 cycles. Each CDR3 protein gets one entry after TCRdb re-called the 5' RACE reads with MiXCR. This sample has approximately 1.5 million distinct CDR3 sequences, with about 45% found just once. V lost 3 bases and J 3 bases, leaving 9 bases between the germline ends. The length of the CDR3 is 14 residues. Germline values: CDR1 LNHNV, CDR2 YYDKDF (reference sequence). A single count supports this clonotype. What it binds is unknown. Sequences were obtained from blood. The TCR was taken from a woman younger than 35 in good health. This rearrangement joins TRBV15 to TRBJ1-3; no clear D gene. In nucleotides, the CDR3 is TGTGCCACCAGCAGCGGGGTGTTTGGAAACACCATATATTTT. Protein sequence: CATSSGVFGNTIYF.